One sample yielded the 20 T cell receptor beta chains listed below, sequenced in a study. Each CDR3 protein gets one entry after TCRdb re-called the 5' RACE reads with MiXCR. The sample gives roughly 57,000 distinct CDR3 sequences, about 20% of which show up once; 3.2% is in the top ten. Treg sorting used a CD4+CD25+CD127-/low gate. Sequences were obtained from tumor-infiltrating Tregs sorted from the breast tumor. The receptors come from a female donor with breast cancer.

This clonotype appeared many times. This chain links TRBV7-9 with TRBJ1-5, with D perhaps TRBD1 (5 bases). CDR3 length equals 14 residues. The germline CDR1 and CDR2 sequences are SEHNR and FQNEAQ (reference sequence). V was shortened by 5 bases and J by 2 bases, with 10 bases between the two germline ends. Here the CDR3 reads CASSPWDGNQPQHF. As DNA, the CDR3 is TGTGCCAGCAGCCCCTGGGACGGCAATCAGCCCCAGCATTTT.

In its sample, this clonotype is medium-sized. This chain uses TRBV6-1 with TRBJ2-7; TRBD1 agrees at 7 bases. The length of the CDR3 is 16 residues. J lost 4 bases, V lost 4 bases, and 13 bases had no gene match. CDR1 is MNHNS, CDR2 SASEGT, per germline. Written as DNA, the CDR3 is TGTGCCAGCAGTGGTGGGGCCGGGACAGAGGGGTACGAGCAGTACTTC. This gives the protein CASSGGAGTEGYEQYF.

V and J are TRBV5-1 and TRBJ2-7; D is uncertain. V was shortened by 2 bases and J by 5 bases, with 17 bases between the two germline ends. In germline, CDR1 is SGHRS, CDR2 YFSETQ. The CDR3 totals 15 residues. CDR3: CASSFTFSVAHEQYF. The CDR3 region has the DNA TGCGCCAGCAGCTTTACTTTTTCAGTGGCCCACGAGCAGTACTTC.

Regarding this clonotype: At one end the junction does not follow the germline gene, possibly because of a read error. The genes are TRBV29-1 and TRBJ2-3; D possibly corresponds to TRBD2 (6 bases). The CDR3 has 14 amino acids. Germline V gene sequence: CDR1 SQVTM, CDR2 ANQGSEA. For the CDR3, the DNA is TGCAGCGTCGCAGAAAGGGGAGGAACAGATACGCAGTCTTTT. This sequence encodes CSVAERGGTDTQSF.

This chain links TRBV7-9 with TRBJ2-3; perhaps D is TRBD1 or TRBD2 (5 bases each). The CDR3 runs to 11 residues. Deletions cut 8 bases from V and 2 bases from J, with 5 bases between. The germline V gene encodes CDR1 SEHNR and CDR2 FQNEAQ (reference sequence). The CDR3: CASGTTDTQYF. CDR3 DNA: TGTGCCAGCGGGACCACAGATACGCAGTATTTT.

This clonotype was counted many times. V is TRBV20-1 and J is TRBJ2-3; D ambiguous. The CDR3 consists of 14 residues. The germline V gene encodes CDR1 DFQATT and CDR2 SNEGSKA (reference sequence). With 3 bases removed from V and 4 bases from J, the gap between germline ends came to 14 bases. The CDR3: CSASGVAKADTQYF. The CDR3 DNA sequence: TGCAGTGCTAGTGGGGTAGCCAAGGCAGATACGCAGTATTTT.

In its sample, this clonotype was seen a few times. CDR3 DNA sequence: TGCGCCAGCAGCCAGCAATATACGGTCACTGAAGCTTTCTTT. Translation: CASSQQYTVTEAFF. The chain employs TRBV4-3 and TRBJ1-1, with D unclear. The germline CDR1 and CDR2 sequences are LGHNA and YSLEER. The V end was cut by 3 bases, the J end by 4 bases, with 12 bases between. The CDR3 runs 14 residues.

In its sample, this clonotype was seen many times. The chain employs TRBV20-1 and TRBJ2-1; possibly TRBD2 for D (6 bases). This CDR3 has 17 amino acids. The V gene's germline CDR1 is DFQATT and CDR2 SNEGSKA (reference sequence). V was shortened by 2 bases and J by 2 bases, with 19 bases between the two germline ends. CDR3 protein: CSARRIADPSAYNEQFF. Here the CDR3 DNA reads TGCAGTGCTAGAAGGATAGCGGATCCCAGCGCCTACAATGAGCAGTTCTTC.

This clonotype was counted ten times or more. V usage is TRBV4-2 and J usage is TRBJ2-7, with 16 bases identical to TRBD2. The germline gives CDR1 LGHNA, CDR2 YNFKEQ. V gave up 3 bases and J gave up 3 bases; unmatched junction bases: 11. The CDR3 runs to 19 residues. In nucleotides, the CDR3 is TGTGCCAGCAGCCATGCCCTCGGGACTAGCGGGAGGGCAGGCTACGAGCAGTACTTC. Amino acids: CASSHALGTSGRAGYEQYF.

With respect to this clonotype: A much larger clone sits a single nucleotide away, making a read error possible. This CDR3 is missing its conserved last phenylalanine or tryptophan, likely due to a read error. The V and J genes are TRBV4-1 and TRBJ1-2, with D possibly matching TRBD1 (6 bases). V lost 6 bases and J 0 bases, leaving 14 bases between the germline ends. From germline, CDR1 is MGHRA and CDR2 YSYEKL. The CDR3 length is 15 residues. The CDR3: CASSFYRDSNYGYTC. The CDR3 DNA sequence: TGCGCCAGCAGTTTCTACAGGGATTCTAACTATGGCTACACCTGC.

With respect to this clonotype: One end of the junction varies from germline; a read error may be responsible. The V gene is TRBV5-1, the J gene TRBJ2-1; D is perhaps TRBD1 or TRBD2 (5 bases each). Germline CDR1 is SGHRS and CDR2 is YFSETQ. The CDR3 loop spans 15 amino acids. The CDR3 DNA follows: TGCGCCGGCAGCTTGGGGGAAAGCTCCTACAATGAGCAGTTCTTC. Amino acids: CAGSLGESSYNEQFF.

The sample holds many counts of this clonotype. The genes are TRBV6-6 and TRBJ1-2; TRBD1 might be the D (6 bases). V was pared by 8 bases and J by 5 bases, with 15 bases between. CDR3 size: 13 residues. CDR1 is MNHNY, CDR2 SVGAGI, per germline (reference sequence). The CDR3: CASWIQGGYGYTF. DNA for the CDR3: TGTGCCAGCTGGATACAGGGCGGGTATGGCTACACCTTC.

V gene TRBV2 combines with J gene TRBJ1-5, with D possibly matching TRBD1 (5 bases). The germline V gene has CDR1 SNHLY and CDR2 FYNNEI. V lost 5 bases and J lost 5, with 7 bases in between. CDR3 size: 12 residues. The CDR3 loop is CASSMGHQPQHF. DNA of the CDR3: TGTGCCAGCAGTATGGGACATCAGCCCCAGCATTTT. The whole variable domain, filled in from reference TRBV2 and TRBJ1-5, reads EPEVTQTPSHQVTQMGQEVILRCVPISNHLYFYWYRQILGQKVEFLVSFYNNEISEKSEIFDDQFSVERPDGSNFTLKIRSTKLEDSAMYFCASSMGHQPQHFGDGTRLSIL.

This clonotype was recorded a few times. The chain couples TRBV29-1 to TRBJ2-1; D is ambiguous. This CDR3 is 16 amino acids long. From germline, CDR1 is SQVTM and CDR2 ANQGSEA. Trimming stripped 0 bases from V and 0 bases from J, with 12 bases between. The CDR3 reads CSVEDRGRSSYNEQFF. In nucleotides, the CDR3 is TGCAGCGTTGAAGATCGTGGCCGATCCTCCTACAATGAGCAGTTCTTC.

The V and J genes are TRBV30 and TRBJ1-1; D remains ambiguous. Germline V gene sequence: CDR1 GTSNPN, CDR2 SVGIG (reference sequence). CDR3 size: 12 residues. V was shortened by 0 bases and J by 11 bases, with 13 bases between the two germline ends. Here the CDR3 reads CAWSVLRREAFF. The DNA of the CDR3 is TGTGCCTGGAGTGTACTTCGAAGGGAGGCTTTCTTT.

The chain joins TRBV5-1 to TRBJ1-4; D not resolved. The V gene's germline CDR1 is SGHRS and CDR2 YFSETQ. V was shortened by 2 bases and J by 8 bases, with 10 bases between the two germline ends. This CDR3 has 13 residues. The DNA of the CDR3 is TGCGCCAGCAGCTTTCGGCCAGCCGAAAAACTGTTTTTT. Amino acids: CASSFRPAEKLFF.

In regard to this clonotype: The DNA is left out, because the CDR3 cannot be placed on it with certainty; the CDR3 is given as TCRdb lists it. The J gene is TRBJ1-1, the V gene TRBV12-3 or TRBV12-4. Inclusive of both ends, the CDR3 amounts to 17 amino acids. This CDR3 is CASSSSTLWAGSTEAFF.

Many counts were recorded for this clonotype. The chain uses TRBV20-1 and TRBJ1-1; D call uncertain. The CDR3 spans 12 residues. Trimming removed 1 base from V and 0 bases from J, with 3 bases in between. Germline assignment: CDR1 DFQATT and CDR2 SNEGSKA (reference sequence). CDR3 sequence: CSARVVNTEAFF. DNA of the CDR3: TGCAGTGCTAGAGTGGTGAACACTGAAGCTTTCTTT.

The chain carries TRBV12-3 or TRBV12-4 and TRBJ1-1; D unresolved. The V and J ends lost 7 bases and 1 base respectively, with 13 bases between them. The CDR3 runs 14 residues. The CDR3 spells CASIPTSPNTEAFF. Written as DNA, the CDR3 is TGTGCCAGCATCCCGACCAGCCCGAACACTGAAGCTTTCTTT.

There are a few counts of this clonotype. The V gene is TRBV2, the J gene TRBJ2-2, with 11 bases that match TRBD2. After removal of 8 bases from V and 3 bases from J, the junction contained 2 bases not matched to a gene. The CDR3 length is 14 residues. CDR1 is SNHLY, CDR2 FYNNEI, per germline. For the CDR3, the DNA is TGTGCCAGCCGACTAGCGGGACACACCGGGGAGCTGTTTTTT. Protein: CASRLAGHTGELFF.